This TCR beta chain stems from a study of T cells in Graves' hyperthyroidism and ophthalmopathy. This clonotype appeared many times. Amplification targeted TCR beta CDR3 regions from RNA transcripts. HTBI primers drove first-round RT-PCR of the TCR CDR3. TCRdb re-derived calls from the multiplex PCR reads in MiXCR, one entry per CDR3 protein. Of some 720,000 distinct CDR3 sequences in the sample, about 17% were seen once. Trimming removed 5 bases from V and 4 bases from J; junction bases left unmatched: 7. The length of the CDR3 is 15 residues. Germline CDR1 DFQATT, CDR2 SNEGSKA (reference sequence). This clonotype was sampled from a man between 18 and 35 years old with Graves' hyperthyroidism. Sample: blood. The chain uses TRBV20-1 and TRBJ2-1; 11 bases match TRBD1. The CDR3 nucleotides read TGCAGTGCTGTTCTCCGGGACAGGGGGTACAATGAGCAGTTCTTC. Translating gives CSAVLRDRGYNEQFF.